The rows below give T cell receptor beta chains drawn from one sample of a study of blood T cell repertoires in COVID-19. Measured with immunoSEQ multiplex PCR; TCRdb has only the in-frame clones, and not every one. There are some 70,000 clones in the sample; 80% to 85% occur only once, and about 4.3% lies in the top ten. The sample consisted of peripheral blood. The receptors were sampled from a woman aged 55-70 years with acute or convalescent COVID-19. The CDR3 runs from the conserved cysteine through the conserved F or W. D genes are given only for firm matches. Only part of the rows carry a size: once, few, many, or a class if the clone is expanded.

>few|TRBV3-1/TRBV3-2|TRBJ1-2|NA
TGTGCCAGCAGCTCCGGGACTAACTATGGCTACACCTTC
CASSSGTNYGYTF
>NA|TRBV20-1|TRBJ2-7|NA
TGCAGTGTTTCGCAGGGGCCCGAGCAGTACTTC
CSVSQGPEQYF
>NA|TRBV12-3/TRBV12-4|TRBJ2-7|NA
TGTGCCAGCAGTTCGCCAGGGAATCGAGAGCAGTACTTC
CASSSPGNREQYF
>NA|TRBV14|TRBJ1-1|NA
TGTGCCAGCAGCCAAGTCAGGTCCGGAACTGAAGCTTTCTTT
CASSQVRSGTEAFF
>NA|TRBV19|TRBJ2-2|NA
TGTGCCAGTAGTATAAGAGGACAGATAATTACCGGGGAGCTGTTTTTT
CASSIRGQIITGELFF
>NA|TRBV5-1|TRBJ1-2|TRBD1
TGCGCCAGCAGCTTGGCCGGGACAGGTCCCTTACTTTATGGCTACACCTTC
CASSLAGTGPLLYGYTF
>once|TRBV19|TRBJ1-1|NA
TGTGCCAGTAGTATAGAATCGGGGTTTGCTGAAGCTTTCTTT
CASSIESGFAEAFF
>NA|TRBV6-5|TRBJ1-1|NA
TGTGCCAGCAGTCCGTTGGACAGTCTAGGTACTGAAGCTTTCTTT
CASSPLDSLGTEAFF
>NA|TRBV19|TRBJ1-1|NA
TGTGCCAGTAGTCATAACAGGGAGGGCAGTGAAGCTTTCTTT
CASSHNREGSEAFF
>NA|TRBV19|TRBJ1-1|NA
TGTGCCAGTAGTATAAATGGTGCGGGGAACACTGAAGCTTTCTTT
CASSINGAGNTEAFF
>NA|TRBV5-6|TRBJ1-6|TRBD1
TGTGCCAGCAGCTGGGGGACAGCTAGTTATTCACCCCTCCACTTT
CASSWGTASYSPLHF